This T cell receptor beta chain comes out of a study of CD8+ T cells in alopecia areata. This sample's treatment: oral pan-JAK inhibitor, 5-10 mg twice daily. Reverse transcribed after extraction, RNA yielded cDNA as the sequencing template. Measured with immunoSEQ multiplex PCR; TCRdb has only the in-frame clones, and not every one. The table shows around 200,000 clones, with 58% occurring only once. Germline V gene sequence: CDR1 SQVTM, CDR2 ANQGSEA. The CDR3 spans 13 residues. The V end was cut by 1 base, the J end by 5 bases, with 12 bases between. The TCR comes from a human donor with alopecia areata. The genes are TRBV29-1 and TRBJ2-7; possible D gene TRBD2, 5 bases. The sample was CD8+ T cells sorted from blood, taken at week 24, from a patient treated with tofacitinib. The CDR3 DNA reads as TGCAGCGTTGAAGGGGAGACGTGGGACGAGCAGTACTTC. This translates into CSVEGETWDEQYF.